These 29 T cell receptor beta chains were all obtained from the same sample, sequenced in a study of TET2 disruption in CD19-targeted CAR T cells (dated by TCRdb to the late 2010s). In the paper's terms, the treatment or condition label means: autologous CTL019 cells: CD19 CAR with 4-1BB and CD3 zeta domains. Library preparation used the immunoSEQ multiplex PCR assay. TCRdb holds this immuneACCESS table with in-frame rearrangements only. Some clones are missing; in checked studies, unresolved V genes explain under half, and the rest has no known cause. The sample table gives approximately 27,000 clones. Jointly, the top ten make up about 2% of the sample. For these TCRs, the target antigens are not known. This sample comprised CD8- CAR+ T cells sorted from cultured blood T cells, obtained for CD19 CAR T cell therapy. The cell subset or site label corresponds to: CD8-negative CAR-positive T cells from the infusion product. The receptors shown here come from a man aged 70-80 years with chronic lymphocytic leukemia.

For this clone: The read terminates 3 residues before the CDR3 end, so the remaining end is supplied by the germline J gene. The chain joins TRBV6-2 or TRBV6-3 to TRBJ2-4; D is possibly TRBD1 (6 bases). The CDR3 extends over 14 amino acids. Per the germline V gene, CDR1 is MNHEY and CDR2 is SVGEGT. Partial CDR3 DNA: TGTGCCAGCAGCTTTTGGGCCGCAGGGGCCAAT. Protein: CASSFWAAGAN. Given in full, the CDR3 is CASSFWAAGANQYF.

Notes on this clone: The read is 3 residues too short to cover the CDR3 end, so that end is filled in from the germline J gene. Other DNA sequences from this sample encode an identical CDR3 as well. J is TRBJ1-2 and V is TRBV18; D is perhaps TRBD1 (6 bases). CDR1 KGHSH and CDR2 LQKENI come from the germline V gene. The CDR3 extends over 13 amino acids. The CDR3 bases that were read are TGTGCCAGCTCACCCCGGGGGGCCGAGGGT. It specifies CASSPRGAEG. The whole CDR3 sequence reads CASSPRGAEGYTF.

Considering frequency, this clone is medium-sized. Here the CDR3 reads CSAPRGQGGIQYF. The CDR3 DNA, read in part, is TGCAGTGCCCCCCGGGGGCAGGGGGGCATT. V usage is TRBV20-1 and J usage is TRBJ2-4; perhaps TRBD1 as D (7 bases). The read stops 3 residues short of the end of the CDR3; the missing end is completed from the germline J gene. V lost 6 bases and J 9 bases, leaving 18 bases between the germline ends. Germline CDR1 DFQATT, CDR2 SNEGSKA (reference sequence). The CDR3 is 13 amino acids.

CDR3 region: CASRPGQRNTYNEKLFF. The sequenced part of the CDR3 DNA is TGTGCCAGTAGACCAGGCCAACGCAATACCTACAATGAAAAA. The chain links TRBV19 to TRBJ1-4; D not resolved. Coverage ceases 3 residues before the CDR3 finishes, and the germline J gene fills in the end. The ends were cut back, 6 bases at V and 5 bases at J, with 22 bases in the middle. This CDR3 is built from 17 residues. Germline V CDR1 and CDR2: LNHDA, SQIVND (reference sequence).

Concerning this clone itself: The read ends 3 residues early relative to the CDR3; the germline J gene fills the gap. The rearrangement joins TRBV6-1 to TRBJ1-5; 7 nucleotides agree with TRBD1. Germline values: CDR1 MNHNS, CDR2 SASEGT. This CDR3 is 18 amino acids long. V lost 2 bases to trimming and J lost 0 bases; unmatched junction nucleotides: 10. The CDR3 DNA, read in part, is TGTGCCAGCAGTGAAAGACAGGGTTCTTCTTATAGCAATCAGCCC. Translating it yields CASSERQGSSYSNQP. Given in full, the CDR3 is CASSERQGSSYSNQPQHF.

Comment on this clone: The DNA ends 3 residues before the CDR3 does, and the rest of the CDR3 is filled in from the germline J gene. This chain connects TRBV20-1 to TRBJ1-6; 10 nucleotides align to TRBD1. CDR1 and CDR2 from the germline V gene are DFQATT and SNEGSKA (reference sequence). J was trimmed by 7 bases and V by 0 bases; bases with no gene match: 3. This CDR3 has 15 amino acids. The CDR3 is CSARDPGQGNSPLHF. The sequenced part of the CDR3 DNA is TGCAGTGCTAGAGATCCGGGACAGGGGAATTCACCC.

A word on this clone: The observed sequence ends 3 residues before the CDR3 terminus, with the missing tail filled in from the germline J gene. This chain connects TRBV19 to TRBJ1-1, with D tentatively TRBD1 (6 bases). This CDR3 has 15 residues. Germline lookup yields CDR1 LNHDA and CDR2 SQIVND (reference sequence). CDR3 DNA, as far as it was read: TGTGCCACCGCCCCACAGGGAAAATACCAAGAGACC. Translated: CATAPQGKYQET. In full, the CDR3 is CATAPQGKYQETAFF.

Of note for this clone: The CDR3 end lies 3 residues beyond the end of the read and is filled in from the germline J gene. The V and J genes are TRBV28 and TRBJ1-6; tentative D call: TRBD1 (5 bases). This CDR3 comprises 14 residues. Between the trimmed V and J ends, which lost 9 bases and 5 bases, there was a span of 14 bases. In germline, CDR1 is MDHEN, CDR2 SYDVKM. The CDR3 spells CASRGEGHNSPLHF. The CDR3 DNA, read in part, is TGTGCCAGTCGGGGGGAGGGACATAATTCACCC.

This chain's CDR3 is CASSLGQTKNTEAFF. The part of the CDR3 DNA that was read is TGTGCCAGCAGCTTAGGACAGACCAAGAACACTGAA. This chain connects TRBV7-2 to TRBJ1-1; D may be TRBD1 (5 bases). Coverage ceases 3 residues before the CDR3 finishes, and the germline J gene fills in the end. Germline CDR1 is SGHTA and CDR2 is FQGNSA. V was cut by 1 base and J by 1 base, with 10 bases left in between. The CDR3 has 15 amino acids.

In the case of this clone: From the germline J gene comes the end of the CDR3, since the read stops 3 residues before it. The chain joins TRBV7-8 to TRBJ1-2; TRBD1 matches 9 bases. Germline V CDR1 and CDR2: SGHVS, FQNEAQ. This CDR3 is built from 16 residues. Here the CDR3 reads CASSLPTGTGSYDYTF. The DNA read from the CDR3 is TGTGCCAGCAGCTTACCGACCGGGACAGGGAGCTACGAC.

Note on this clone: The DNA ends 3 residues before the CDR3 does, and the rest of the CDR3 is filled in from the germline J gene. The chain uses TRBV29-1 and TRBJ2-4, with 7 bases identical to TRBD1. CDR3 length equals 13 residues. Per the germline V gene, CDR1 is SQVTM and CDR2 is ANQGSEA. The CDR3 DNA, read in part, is TGCAGCGTTGGGTGGAACAGGGGAGAGACT. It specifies CSVGWNRGET. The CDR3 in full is CSVGWNRGETQYF.

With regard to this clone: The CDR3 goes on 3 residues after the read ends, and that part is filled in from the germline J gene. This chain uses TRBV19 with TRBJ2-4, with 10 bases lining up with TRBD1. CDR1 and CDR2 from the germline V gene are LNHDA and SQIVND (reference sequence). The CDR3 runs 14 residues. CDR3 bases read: TGTGCCAGTAGTATAGGAGACAGGGGGCATGGT. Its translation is CASSIGDRGHG. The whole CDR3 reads CASSIGDRGHGQYF.

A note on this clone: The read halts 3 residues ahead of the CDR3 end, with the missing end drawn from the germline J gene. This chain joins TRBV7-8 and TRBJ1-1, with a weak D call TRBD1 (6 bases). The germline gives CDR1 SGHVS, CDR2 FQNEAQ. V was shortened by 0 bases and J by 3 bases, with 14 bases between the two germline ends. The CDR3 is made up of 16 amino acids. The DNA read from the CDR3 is TGTGCCAGCAGCTTAGCGCCCCAGGGGAGCTACACTGAA. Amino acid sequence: CASSLAPQGSYTE. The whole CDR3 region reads CASSLAPQGSYTEAFF.

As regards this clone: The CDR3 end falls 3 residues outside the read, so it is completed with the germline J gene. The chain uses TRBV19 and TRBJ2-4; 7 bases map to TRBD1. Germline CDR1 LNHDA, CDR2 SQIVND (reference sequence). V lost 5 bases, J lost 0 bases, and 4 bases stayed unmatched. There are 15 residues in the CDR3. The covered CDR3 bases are TGTGCCAGTAGTTGGGGGACAGTAGCCAAAAACATT. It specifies CASSWGTVAKNI. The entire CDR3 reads CASSWGTVAKNIQYF.

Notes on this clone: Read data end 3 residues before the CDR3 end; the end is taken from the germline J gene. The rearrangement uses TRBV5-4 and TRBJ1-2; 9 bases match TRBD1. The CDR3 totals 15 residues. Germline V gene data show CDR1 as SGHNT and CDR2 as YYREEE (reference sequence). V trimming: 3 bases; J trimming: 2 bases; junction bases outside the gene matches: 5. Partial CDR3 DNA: TGTGCCAGCAGCTCCGCGGGACAGGGCAACTATGGC. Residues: CASSSAGQGNYG. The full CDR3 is CASSSAGQGNYGYTF. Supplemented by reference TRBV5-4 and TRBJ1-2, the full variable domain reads ETGVTQSPTHLIKTRGQQVTLRCSSQSGHNTVSWYQQALGQGPQFIFQYYREEENGRGNFPPRFSGLQFPNYSSELNVNALELDDSALYLCASSSAGQGNYGYTFGSGTRLTVV.

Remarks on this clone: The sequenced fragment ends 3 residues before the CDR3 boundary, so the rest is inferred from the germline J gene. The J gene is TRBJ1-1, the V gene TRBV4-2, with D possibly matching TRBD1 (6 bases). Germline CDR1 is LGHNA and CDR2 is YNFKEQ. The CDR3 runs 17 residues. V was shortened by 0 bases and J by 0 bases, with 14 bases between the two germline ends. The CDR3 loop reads CASSQDGPGGLNTEAFF. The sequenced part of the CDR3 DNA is TGTGCCAGCAGCCAAGATGGCCCGGGGGGGCTGAACACTGAA.

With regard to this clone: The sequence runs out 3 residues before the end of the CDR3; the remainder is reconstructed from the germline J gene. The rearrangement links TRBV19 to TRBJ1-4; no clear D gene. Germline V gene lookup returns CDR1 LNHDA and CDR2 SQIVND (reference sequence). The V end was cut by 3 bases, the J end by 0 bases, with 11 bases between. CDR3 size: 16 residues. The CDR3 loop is CASSIGLSATNEKLFF. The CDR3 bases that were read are TGTGCCAGTAGTATTGGACTCTCTGCAACTAATGAAAAA.

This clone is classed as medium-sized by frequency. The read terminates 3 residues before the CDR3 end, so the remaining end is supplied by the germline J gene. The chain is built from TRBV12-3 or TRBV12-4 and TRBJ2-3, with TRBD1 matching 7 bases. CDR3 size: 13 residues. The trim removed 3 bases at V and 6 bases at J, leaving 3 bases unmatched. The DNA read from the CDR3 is TGTGCCAGCAGTTTGGGGACAGCGGATACG. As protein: CASSLGTADT. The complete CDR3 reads CASSLGTADTQYF.

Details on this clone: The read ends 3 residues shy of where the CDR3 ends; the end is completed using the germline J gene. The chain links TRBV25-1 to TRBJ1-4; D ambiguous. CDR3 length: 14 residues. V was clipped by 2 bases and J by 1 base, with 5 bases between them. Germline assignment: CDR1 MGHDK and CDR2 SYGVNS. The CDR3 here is CASSEVRTNEKLFF. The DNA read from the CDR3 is TGTGCCAGCAGTGAAGTCAGAACTAATGAAAAA.

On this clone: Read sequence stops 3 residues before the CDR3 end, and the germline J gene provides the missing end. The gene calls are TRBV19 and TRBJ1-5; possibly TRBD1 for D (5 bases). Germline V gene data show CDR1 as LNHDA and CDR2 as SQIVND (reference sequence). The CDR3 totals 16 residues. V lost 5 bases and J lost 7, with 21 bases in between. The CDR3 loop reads CASSSSWGSGGQPQHF. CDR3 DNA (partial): TGTGCCAGTAGTTCCTCGTGGGGCTCGGGAGGGCAGCCC.

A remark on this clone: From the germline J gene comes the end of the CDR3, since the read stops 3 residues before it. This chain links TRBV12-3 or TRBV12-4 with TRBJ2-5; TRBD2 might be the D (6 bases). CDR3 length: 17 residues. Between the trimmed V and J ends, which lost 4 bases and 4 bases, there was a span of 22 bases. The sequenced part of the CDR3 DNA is TGTGCCAGCAGTTCAACGGCGTCTCCCGGGGGAGGAGAGACC. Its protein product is CASSSTASPGGGET. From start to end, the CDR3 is CASSSTASPGGGETQYF.

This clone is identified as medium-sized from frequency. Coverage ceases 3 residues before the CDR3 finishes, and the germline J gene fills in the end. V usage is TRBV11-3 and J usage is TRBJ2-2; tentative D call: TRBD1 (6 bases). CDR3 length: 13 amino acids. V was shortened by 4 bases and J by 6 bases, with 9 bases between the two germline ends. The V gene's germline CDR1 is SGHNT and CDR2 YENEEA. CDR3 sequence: CASSYRDPGELFF. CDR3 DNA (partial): TGTGCCAGCAGCTACAGGGACCCCGGGGAG.

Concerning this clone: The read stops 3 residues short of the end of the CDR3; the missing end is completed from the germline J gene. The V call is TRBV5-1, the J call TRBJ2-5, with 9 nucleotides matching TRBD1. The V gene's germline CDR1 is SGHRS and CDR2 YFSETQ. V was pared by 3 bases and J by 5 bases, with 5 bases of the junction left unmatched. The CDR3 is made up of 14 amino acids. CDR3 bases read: TGCGCCAGCAGCTCACAGGGGGCTGGGGAGACC. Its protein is CASSSQGAGET. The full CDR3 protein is CASSSQGAGETQYF. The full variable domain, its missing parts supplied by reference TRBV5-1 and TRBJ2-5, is KAGVTQTPRYLIKTRGQQVTLSCSPISGHRSVSWYQQTPGQGLQFLFEYFSETQRNKGNFPGRFSGRQFSNSRSEMNVSTLELGDSALYLCASSSQGAGETQYFGPGTRLLVL.

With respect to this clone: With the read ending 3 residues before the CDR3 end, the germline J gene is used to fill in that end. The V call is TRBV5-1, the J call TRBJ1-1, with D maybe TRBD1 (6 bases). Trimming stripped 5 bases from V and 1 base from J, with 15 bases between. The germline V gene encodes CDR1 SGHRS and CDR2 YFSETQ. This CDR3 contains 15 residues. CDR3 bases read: TGCGCCAGCAGTCCGGTCACAGGGACGAACACTGAA. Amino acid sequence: CASSPVTGTNTE. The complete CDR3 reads CASSPVTGTNTEAFF.

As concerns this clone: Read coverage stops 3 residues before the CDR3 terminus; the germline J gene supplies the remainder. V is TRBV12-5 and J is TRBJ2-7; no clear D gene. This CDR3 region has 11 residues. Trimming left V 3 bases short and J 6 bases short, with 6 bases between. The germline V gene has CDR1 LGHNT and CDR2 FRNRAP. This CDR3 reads CASGFVGEQYF. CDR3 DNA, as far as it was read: TGTGCTAGTGGTTTTGTCGGCGAG.

CDR3 in amino acids: CASTLGDMNSPLHF. CDR3 DNA (partial): TGTGCCAGCACCCTCGGAGACATGAATTCACCC. The chain links TRBV2 to TRBJ1-6; unclear D gene. The missing CDR3 end, 3 residues past where the read stops, is filled in from the germline J gene. Trimming cost V 7 bases and J 7 bases, with 14 bases left between them. The CDR3 spans 14 residues. Looked up from germline, CDR1 is SNHLY and CDR2 is FYNNEI.

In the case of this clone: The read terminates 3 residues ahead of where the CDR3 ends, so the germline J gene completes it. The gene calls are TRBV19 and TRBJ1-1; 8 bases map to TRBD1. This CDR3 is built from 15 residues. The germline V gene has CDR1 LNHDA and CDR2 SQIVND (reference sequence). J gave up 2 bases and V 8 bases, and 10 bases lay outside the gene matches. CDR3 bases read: TGTGCCAGTGACCTCGGACAGGGAGTTAACACTGAA. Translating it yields CASDLGQGVNTE. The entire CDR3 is CASDLGQGVNTEAFF.

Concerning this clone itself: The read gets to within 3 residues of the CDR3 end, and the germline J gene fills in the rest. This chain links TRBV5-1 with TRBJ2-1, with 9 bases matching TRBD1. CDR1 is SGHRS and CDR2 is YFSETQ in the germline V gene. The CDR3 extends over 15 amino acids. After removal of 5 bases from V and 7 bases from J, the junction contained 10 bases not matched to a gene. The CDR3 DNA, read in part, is TGCGCCAGCAGTTTACCGGGACAGGGATCGAATGAG. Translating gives CASSLPGQGSNE. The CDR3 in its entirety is CASSLPGQGSNEQFF.

The CDR3 DNA, read in part, is TGCGCCAGCAGTCAGCTATTATATAGCAATCAGCCC. Protein product: CASSQLLYSNQP. The complete CDR3 reads CASSQLLYSNQPQHF. This chain links TRBV23-1 with TRBJ1-5; D not certain. The read ends 3 residues early relative to the CDR3; the germline J gene fills the gap. TRBV23-1 qualifies as an ORF whose function is uncertain. The ends were cut back, 3 bases at V and 0 bases at J, with 9 bases in the middle. The CDR3 spans 15 residues.